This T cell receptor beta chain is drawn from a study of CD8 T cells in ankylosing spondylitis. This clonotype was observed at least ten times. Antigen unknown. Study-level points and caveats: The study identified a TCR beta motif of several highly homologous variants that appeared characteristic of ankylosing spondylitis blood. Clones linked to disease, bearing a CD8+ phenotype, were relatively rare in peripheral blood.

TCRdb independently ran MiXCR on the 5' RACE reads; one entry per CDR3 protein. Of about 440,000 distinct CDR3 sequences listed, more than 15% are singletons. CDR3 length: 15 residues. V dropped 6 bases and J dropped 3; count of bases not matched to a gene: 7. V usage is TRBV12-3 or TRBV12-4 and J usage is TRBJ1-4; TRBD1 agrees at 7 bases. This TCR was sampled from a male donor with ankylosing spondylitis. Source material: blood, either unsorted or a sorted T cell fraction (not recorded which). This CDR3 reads CASSRRDSPNEKLFF. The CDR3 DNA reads TGTGCCAGCAGCCGAAGGGACAGTCCTAATGAAAAACTGTTTTTT.